Listed below are T cell receptor beta chains from one sample, sequenced in a study of blood T cell repertoires in COVID-19. TCRdb keeps only in-frame clones here, not all; method: immunoSEQ multiplex PCR. The data hold roughly 670,000 clones, with more than 80% observed a single time. Sample: peripheral blood. The source of these receptors is a woman aged 18 to 35 with acute or convalescent COVID-19. CDR3s include the opening cysteine and the closing phenylalanine or tryptophan. D genes are given only for firm matches. Not every row has a clone size; where given, it reads once, few, many or a size class.

d_call clone_size j_call v_call cdr3_nt cdr3_aa
TRBD1 - TRBJ1-2 TRBV19 TGTGCCAGTAGGAACTCCGGGACAGGGATGATTTATGGCTACACCTTC CASRNSGTGMIYGYTF
- once TRBJ1-1 TRBV5-1 TGCGCCAGCAGCTTGGGGCCTCACCCGAACACTGAAGCTTTCTTT CASSLGPHPNTEAFF
TRBD2 - TRBJ2-3 TRBV3-1/TRBV3-2 TGTGCCAGCAGCCAAGATCTGGCGGGAGGCACAGATACGCAGTATTTT CASSQDLAGGTDTQYF
TRBD1 - TRBJ1-2 TRBV5-1 TGCGCCAGCAGCGTTCCGGGACAGCTCTATGGCTACACCTTC CASSVPGQLYGYTF
TRBD2 few TRBJ2-7 TRBV3-1/TRBV3-2 TGTGCCAGCAGCCAAGGACTAGCGGGGTTCTACGAGCAGTACTTC CASSQGLAGFYEQYF
TRBD1 - TRBJ2-7 TRBV7-9 TGTGCCAGCAGCTTAGGTGACAGGGGAACAAGCTCCTACGAGCAGTACTTC CASSLGDRGTSSYEQYF
TRBD2 once TRBJ2-5 TRBV5-1 TGCGCCAGCAGCTTGGTGGCGGGGGGGCAAGAGACCCAGTACTTC CASSLVAGGQETQYF
- - TRBJ2-5 TRBV4-1 TGCGCCAGCAGCCAAGGCAGGGGGGTCGGGGGAAGGATACAAGAGACCCAGTACTTC CASSQGRGVGGRIQETQYF
TRBD2 - TRBJ2-1 TRBV7-2 TGTGCCAGCAGCCTAAGTAGCGGGGGGGCAAATGAGCAGTTCTTC CASSLSSGGANEQFF
TRBD1 - TRBJ2-2 TRBV9 TGTGCCAGCAGTGCGGGACAGGCGAGCACCGGGGAGCTGTTTTTT CASSAGQASTGELFF
- - TRBJ2-7 TRBV24-1 TGTGCCACCAGTGATCCCAAAAATCAGGGGGGAAGATACGAGCAGTACTTC CATSDPKNQGGRYEQYF
- - TRBJ2-5 TRBV9 TGTGCCAGCAGCGTAGAAGCTAGAGGAGAGACCCAGTACTTC CASSVEARGETQYF
TRBD2 - TRBJ2-3 TRBV5-6 TGTGCCAGCAGCTCGGGACTAGTAGCAGATACGCAGTATTTT CASSSGLVADTQYF
- - TRBJ2-7 TRBV7-2 TGTGCCAGCAGTCCCCACACCTACGAGCAGTACTTC CASSPHTYEQYF
- - TRBJ2-7 TRBV10-3 TGTGCCATCTCCCCGACGGGGAACGACGAGCAGTACTTC CAISPTGNDEQYF
TRBD1 few TRBJ1-6 TRBV5-1 TGCGCCAGCAGCCCCACAGGGGTAGTTAATTCACCCCTCCACTTT CASSPTGVVNSPLHF
TRBD2 - TRBJ2-1 TRBV27 TGTGCCAGCTCCTTCGCTAGCGGGGGGCCCTACAATGAGCAGTTCTTC CASSFASGGPYNEQFF
- - TRBJ2-3 TRBV21-1 TGTGCCAGTCTAGGACAGGGGTGTGGGGATACGCAGTATTTT CASLGQGCGDTQYF
TRBD1 - TRBJ2-2 TRBV11-2 TGTGCCAGCAGCTGGACAGGGCGGGACACCGGGGAGCTGTTTTTT CASSWTGRDTGELFF
- - TRBJ1-3 TRBV6-5 TGTGCCAGCTCCCCAGTCTCTGGAAACACCATATATTTT CASSPVSGNTIYF
- - TRBJ2-7 TRBV27 TGTGCCAGCAGTTTTGGGGACACACCAACCTACGAGCAGTACTTC CASSFGDTPTYEQYF
TRBD2 - TRBJ2-7 TRBV5-6 TGTGCCAGCAGCCTACTTAGCGGGGGCCAATACGAGCAGTACTTC CASSLLSGGQYEQYF
- - TRBJ1-1 TRBV12-5 TGTGCTAGTGGTTTGCCACAGGTGGCGGCTTTCTTT CASGLPQVAAFF
- - TRBJ1-1 TRBV30 TGTGCCTGGACCATAACACCGAACACTGAAGCTTTCTTT CAWTITPNTEAFF
TRBD2 - TRBJ2-5 TRBV7-6 TGTGCCAGCAGCTTAACCTTGCGGGGGGGAGGACGGACCCAGTACTTC CASSLTLRGGGRTQYF
TRBD1 once TRBJ2-7 TRBV9 TGTGCCAGCAGCACGGGGACAGGGGGGGACGAGCAGTACTTC CASSTGTGGDEQYF
TRBD1 - TRBJ1-4 TRBV5-4 TGTGCCAGCAGACCCGGGACAGCAGTTAATGAAAAACTGTTTTTT CASRPGTAVNEKLFF
- - TRBJ1-2 TRBV5-1 TGCGCCAGCAGCTCCAATTATTACCGGACAGAACGGTCGGATGGCTACACCTTC CASSSNYYRTERSDGYTF
TRBD2 - TRBJ2-1 TRBV28 TGTGCCAGCAGTTCCCCCTCTAGCGGGGGATACAATGAGCAGTTCTTC CASSSPSSGGYNEQFF
TRBD1 once TRBJ2-7 TRBV5-1 TGCGCCAGCAGCTTCACCGGGACAGGGACCTACGAGCAGTACTTC CASSFTGTGTYEQYF
- - TRBJ2-1 TRBV19 TGTGCCAGTAGTATGGGCGTCACCTCCTCCAATGAGCAGTTCTTC CASSMGVTSSNEQFF